This T cell receptor beta chain was sequenced in a study of blood T cell repertoires in COVID-19. Across the study: T cells, B-cell-depleted T cells, or PBMCs provided the cDNA or gDNA that served as material.

The CDR3 extends over 16 amino acids. Germline CDR1 and CDR2: MGHDK and SYGVNS. V was pared by 1 base and J by 0 bases, with 11 bases between. In the authors' methods: Reference gene primer amplification yielded estimated nucleated cell counts. The table came from immunoSEQ multiplex PCR; TCRdb's copy has only in-frame clones and leaves some out. V and J calls and clone size are given by that table; D and trimming were obtained from the DNA. The profile shows hundreds of thousands of clones, roughly 76% of them singletons. The chain employs TRBV25-1 and TRBJ2-3; no clear D. Sequences were obtained from peripheral blood. The source is an elderly woman with COVID-19, enrolled during active disease. DNA for the CDR3: TGTGCCAGCAGTGAATTGGCCCCGTTGAGCACAGATACGCAGTATTTT. Its translation is CASSELAPLSTDTQYF. Looking up the rest from reference TRBV25-1 and TRBJ2-3 gives the full variable domain: EADIYQTPRYLVIGTGKKITLECSQTMGHDKMYWYQQDPGMELHLIHYSYGVNSTEKGDLSSESTVSRIRTEHFPLTLESARPSHTSQYLCASSELAPLSTDTQYFGPGTRLTVL.